The 24 T cell receptor beta chains presented below share a single source sample, sequenced in a study of response to subunit inactivated influenza vaccine. TCRdb re-called the RT-PCR reads with MiXCR, one entry per CDR3 protein. The data show 430,000 or so distinct CDR3 sequences, over 9.5% seen once. The sequenced sample was PBMCs from blood, obtained more than 35 days after vaccination. These receptors were collected from a man aged 45-60 years who received an inactivated influenza vaccine.

In this sample, this clonotype turned up a few times. V is TRBV20-1 and J is TRBJ2-1, with 7 bases fitting TRBD1. The CDR3 is 15 residues long. CDR1 and CDR2 (germline): DFQATT, SNEGSKA (reference sequence). J gave up 5 bases and V 1 base, and 8 bases lay outside the gene matches. The CDR3 here is CSARVKGARHNEQFF. The CDR3 DNA sequence: TGCAGTGCTAGAGTGAAGGGGGCTAGGCACAATGAGCAGTTCTTC.

The chain joins TRBV4-2 to TRBJ2-3; D gene unclear. There are 17 residues in the CDR3. Deletions cut 4 bases from V and 2 bases from J, with 19 bases between. Germline CDR1 reads LGHNA; CDR2 reads YNFKEQ. The CDR3 nucleotides read TGTGCCAGCAGCCCCGGGCTGCTCAGCTGGGTCACAGATACGCAGTATTTT. The encoded protein is CASSPGLLSWVTDTQYF.

This chain links TRBV29-1 with TRBJ2-1, with D maybe TRBD1 (5 bases). The V gene's germline CDR1 is SQVTM and CDR2 ANQGSEA. This CDR3 is built from 15 residues. Trimming shortened V by 6 bases and J by 0 bases, and 15 bases separated the two germline ends. CDR3 bases: TGCAGCGTGGGGCTGGGGTACTCCTCCTACAATGAGCAGTTCTTC. Translation gives CSVGLGYSSYNEQFF.

In its sample, this clonotype was seen many times. The chain uses TRBV5-1 and TRBJ2-7; D gene unclear. The CDR3 loop spans 13 amino acids. Germline V gene lookup returns CDR1 SGHRS and CDR2 YFSETQ. V lost 4 bases and J lost 1, with 9 bases in between. The CDR3 loop reads CASSDPPSYEQYF. CDR3 nucleotide sequence: TGCGCCAGCAGCGACCCGCCTTCCTACGAGCAGTACTTC.

This clonotype was picked up a small number of times. The genes are TRBV20-1 and TRBJ2-3; TRBD2 matches 8 bases. Germline V CDR1 and CDR2: DFQATT, SNEGSKA (reference sequence). After removal of 4 bases from V and 4 bases from J, the junction contained 13 bases not matched to a gene. This CDR3 is 16 amino acids long. This chain's CDR3 is CSATSPAGAPADTQYF. CDR3 nucleotides: TGCAGTGCTACCTCCCCAGCGGGGGCCCCTGCAGATACGCAGTATTTT.

Many counts were recorded for this clonotype. This sequence joins TRBV7-9 and TRBJ2-7, with TRBD1 identical over 7 bases. The CDR3 extends over 15 amino acids. CDR1 is SEHNR, CDR2 FQNEAQ, per germline (reference sequence). Trimming took 5 bases from V and 5 from J; bases not matched to a gene: 12. The CDR3 DNA reads as TGTGCCAGCAGCAACCGAGACAGGGTCGGGAACGAGCAGTACTTC. Amino acids: CASSNRDRVGNEQYF.

This clonotype was observed many times. This sequence joins TRBV29-1 and TRBJ2-3, with D unclear. This CDR3 has 14 amino acids. The germline V gene encodes CDR1 SQVTM and CDR2 ANQGSEA. V was cut by 4 bases and J by 2 bases, with 13 bases left in between. The CDR3: CSVGVSTTTDTQYF. The DNA of the CDR3 is TGCAGCGTTGGGGTATCCACCACCACAGATACGCAGTATTTT.

This clonotype was seen ten or more times. V is TRBV29-1 and J is TRBJ2-1, with 8 bases matching TRBD2. CDR3 size: 13 residues. V shed 4 bases and J 4 bases; nucleotides not matched to a gene: 3. Per germline, CDR1 SQVTM and CDR2 ANQGSEA. The CDR3 reads CSVAAGGYNEQFF. CDR3 coding DNA: TGCAGCGTTGCGGCGGGAGGTTACAATGAGCAGTTCTTC.

This clonotype has a handful of counts. This chain uses TRBV6-6 with TRBJ1-3; tentatively, D is TRBD1 (6 bases). The V gene's germline CDR1 is MNHNY and CDR2 SVGAGI (reference sequence). The CDR3 is 13 residues long. Between the trimmed V and J ends, which lost 6 bases and 2 bases, there was a span of 8 bases. CDR3 coding DNA: TGTGCCAGCAGACAGGGAACTGGAAACACCATATATTTT. Translation gives CASRQGTGNTIYF.

This clonotype was seen many times. The chain uses TRBV5-1 and TRBJ2-1; 9 nucleotides line up with TRBD2. Per the germline V gene, CDR1 is SGHRS and CDR2 is YFSETQ. Germline trimming cut 7 bases from V and 5 bases from J; bases unmatched to any gene: 7. CDR3 size: 14 residues. CDR3 DNA: TGCGCCAGCGCGAGGCTAGCGGGGCACAATGAGCAGTTCTTC. Protein product: CASARLAGHNEQFF.

This clonotype was counted many times. The chain couples TRBV5-1 to TRBJ2-1; tentatively, D is TRBD2 (5 bases). Trimming took off 4 bases at V and 6 bases at J, with 11 bases between the two ends. Germline V gene data show CDR1 as SGHRS and CDR2 as YFSETQ. CDR3 length: 13 residues. The CDR3 reads CASSQDSSNEQFF. As DNA, the CDR3 is TGCGCCAGCAGCCAGGACTCGTCCAATGAGCAGTTCTTC.

This clonotype was observed a few times. The gene calls are TRBV4-1 and TRBJ2-1, with TRBD2 identical over 13 bases. The CDR3 extends over 16 amino acids. From germline, CDR1 is MGHRA and CDR2 YSYEKL. V was clipped by 4 bases and J by 4 bases; unmatched bases: 4. In nucleotides, the CDR3 is TGCGCCAGCAGCCCTAGGACTAGCGGGAGTTACAATGAGCAGTTCTTC. Translating gives CASSPRTSGSYNEQFF.

This clonotype was counted at least ten times. V and J are TRBV12-3 or TRBV12-4 and TRBJ2-7, with TRBD1 matching over 8 bases. The CDR3 runs 16 residues. V was clipped by 0 bases and J by 2 bases; unmatched bases: 6. The CDR3 nucleotides are TGTGCCAGCAGTTTAGCGGGACAGGCGAGGACCTACGAGCAGTACTTC. It yields the protein CASSLAGQARTYEQYF.

The table lists this clonotype with a few counts. The chain has TRBV20-1 and TRBJ2-3; 7 nucleotides match TRBD2. CDR3 size: 13 residues. From germline, CDR1 is DFQATT and CDR2 SNEGSKA (reference sequence). Trimming cost V 5 bases and J 2 bases; bases outside gene matches: 4. The CDR3: CSADGRNTDTQYF. CDR3 in DNA: TGCAGTGCTGACGGGAGGAACACAGATACGCAGTATTTT.

A few counts support this clonotype. The V and J genes are TRBV5-1 and TRBJ2-3; TRBD2 agrees at 15 bases. CDR1 SGHRS and CDR2 YFSETQ come from the germline V gene. The CDR3 contains 18 residues. J lost 6 bases, V lost 4 bases, and 12 bases had no gene match. The CDR3 bases are TGCGCCAGCAGCAAACCGGGACTAGCGGGGGGCCCCTCTGATACGCAGTATTTT. Translation: CASSKPGLAGGPSDTQYF.

The table lists this clonotype with a few counts. This rearrangement joins TRBV2 to TRBJ2-7; unclear D gene. Germline V CDR1 and CDR2: SNHLY, FYNNEI. This CDR3 is built from 15 residues. V was pared by 2 bases and J by 3 bases, with 14 bases between. The CDR3 spells CASSEPWAGLYEQYF. The CDR3 DNA is TGTGCCAGCAGTGAACCTTGGGCAGGCCTCTACGAGCAGTACTTC.

V gene TRBV4-1 combines with J gene TRBJ2-2; 7 bases fit TRBD1. Germline V CDR1 and CDR2: MGHRA, YSYEKL. The CDR3 length is 17 residues. Trimming took 7 bases from V and 0 from J; bases not matched to a gene: 11. CDR3 region: CASTKGAAVTNTGELFF. Here the CDR3 DNA reads TGCGCCAGCACAAAGGGGGCAGCGGTAACGAACACCGGGGAGCTGTTTTTT.

This clonotype has at least ten counts. This chain joins TRBV4-3 and TRBJ1-6, with D possibly TRBD1 on 5 matching bases. From germline, CDR1 is LGHNA and CDR2 YSLEER. The CDR3 has 12 amino acids. The V end lost 1 base, the J end lost 13 bases, and 8 bases lay between the germline ends. In nucleotides, the CDR3 is TGCGCCAGCAGCCAAGCGAGGGGTCCCCTCCACTTT. Translating it yields CASSQARGPLHF.

The chain carries TRBV5-1 and TRBJ1-1, with 7 bases fitting TRBD1. The germline gives CDR1 SGHRS, CDR2 YFSETQ. V lost 0 bases, J lost 2 bases, and 7 bases stayed unmatched. This CDR3 has 16 amino acids. CDR3 sequence: CASSLDSGQRNTEAFF. The DNA for the CDR3 is TGCGCCAGCAGCTTGGATTCGGGACAGAGAAACACTGAAGCTTTCTTT.

The table lists this clonotype with many counts. The rearrangement joins TRBV6-1 to TRBJ2-7, with 11 bases aligning to TRBD2. V shed 5 bases, J shed 2 bases, and the junction held 2 bases outside the gene matches. Germline CDR1 and CDR2: MNHNS and SASEGT. CDR3 length: 14 amino acids. The CDR3 nucleotides read TGTGCCAGCAGTCATAGCGGGGGGGCCTACGAGCAGTACTTC. It is translated as CASSHSGGAYEQYF.

This clonotype was found a few times. This rearrangement joins TRBV6-5 to TRBJ2-2, with a tentative D call TRBD1 (5 bases). Per germline, CDR1 MNHEY and CDR2 SVGAGI. CDR3 length: 15 amino acids. Trimming pared 0 bases from V and 7 bases from J, leaving 12 bases between. The CDR3 protein is CASSYSVPTGGELFF. The CDR3 DNA follows: TGTGCCAGCAGTTACTCGGTCCCCACAGGCGGGGAGCTGTTTTTT.

This clonotype came up many times. The genes are TRBV11-2 and TRBJ2-1; D may be TRBD1 or TRBD2 (6 bases each). Trimming removed 6 bases at V and 13 bases at J, with 19 bases between. The CDR3 is 13 amino acids. Germline V gene sequence: CDR1 SGHAT, CDR2 FQNNGV. The CDR3 loop reads CASSPYPGAGQFF. DNA for the CDR3: TGTGCCAGCAGTCCATACCCGGGGGCGGGCCAGTTCTTC.

The J gene is TRBJ1-3, the V gene TRBV20-1, with D tentatively TRBD1 (5 bases). Germline-derived CDR1 and CDR2 are DFQATT and SNEGSKA (reference sequence). This CDR3 has 16 amino acids. Trimming cost V 1 base and J 1 base, with 14 bases left between them. The CDR3 DNA sequence: TGCAGTGCTAGAGCCAGGGTATTCAGGTCTGGAAACACCATATATTTT. It is translated as CSARARVFRSGNTIYF.

J is TRBJ1-4 and V is TRBV20-1, with a weak D call TRBD1 (5 bases). Trimming took 6 bases from V and 11 from J, leaving 19 bases between them. The length of the CDR3 is 13 residues. In germline, CDR1 is DFQATT, CDR2 SNEGSKA (reference sequence). CDR3 protein: CSAGGDADWKLFF. In DNA form, the CDR3 reads TGCAGTGCCGGGGGGGACGCGGACTGGAAACTGTTTTTT.